The 2 T cell receptor beta chains listed next were all sequenced from one sample in a study of T cells in Graves' hyperthyroidism and ophthalmopathy. RNA transcripts provided the source from which TCR beta CDR3 regions were amplified. The primer set for the first-round RT-PCR of the TCR CDR3 was HTBI. TCRdb reprocessed the multiplex PCR reads with MiXCR, giving one entry per CDR3 protein. The table records under 450,000 distinct CDR3 sequences, approximately 12% of them present only once. The sequencing sample was made of blood. The receptors stem from a man aged 25 to 40 with Graves' hyperthyroidism that later progressed to Graves' ophthalmopathy.

The chain has TRBV7-6 and TRBJ2-2, with D possibly matching TRBD1 (5 bases). The CDR3 has 14 amino acids. Germline lookup yields CDR1 SGHVS and CDR2 FNYEAQ. V gave up 0 bases and J gave up 7 bases, with 9 bases separating them. CDR3 nucleotides: TGTGCCAGCAGCTTAGCGGGGCTCGGCGGGGAGCTGTTTTTT. As protein: CASSLAGLGGELFF.

As regards this clonotype: A junction end diverges from the germline sequence, so it may reflect a read error. V and J are TRBV6-5 and TRBJ1-4; D remains unclear. The CDR3 has 13 residues. CDR1 MNHEY and CDR2 SVGAGI come from the germline V gene. CDR3 sequence reads: CASSYSPNGKLFF. As DNA, the CDR3 is TGTGCCAGCAGTTACTCGCCCAATGGAAAACTGTTTTTT.